Shown below are 6 T cell receptor beta chains from a single sample sequenced in a study of control samples from healthy donors and cancer patients. The data were produced by immunoSEQ multiplex PCR, yet TCRdb's version contains in-frame clones alone and is incomplete. The sample records about 94,000 clones, 90% being singletons. Sequenced: blood. The receptors derive from a woman between 18 and 30 years old in good health.

The J gene is TRBJ1-2, the V gene TRBV5-1, with 12 bases identical to TRBD1. V shed 4 bases, J shed 6 bases, and the junction held 10 bases outside the gene matches. Germline CDR1 reads SGHRS; CDR2 reads YFSETQ. The CDR3 is made up of 16 amino acids. CDR3 nucleotides: TGCGCCAGCAGCCTTACCCAAGGGACAGGGGGCAATGGCTACACCTTC. Its translation is CASSLTQGTGGNGYTF.

The genes are TRBV6-5 and TRBJ2-2; D gene uncertain. Looked up from germline, CDR1 is MNHEY and CDR2 is SVGAGI. The CDR3 length is 14 residues. V lost 6 bases and J lost 6, with 14 bases in between. CDR3 sequence (DNA): TGTGCCAGCAGACGGTCGGAAGAGGCCGGGGAGCTGTTTTTT. Amino acids: CASRRSEEAGELFF.

The chain combines TRBV4-1 with TRBJ1-2; D possibly corresponds to TRBD1 (5 bases). The CDR3 is 19 amino acids. CDR1 and CDR2 (germline): MGHRA, YSYEKL. The ends were cut back, 4 bases at V and 7 bases at J, with 31 bases in the middle. The CDR3 here is CASSPRDEGLYPSAGGYTF. The DNA of the CDR3 is TGCGCCAGCAGCCCCCGGGACGAAGGACTCTACCCCTCCGCAGGTGGCTACACCTTC.

This clone was counted a few times. The chain joins TRBV6-5 to TRBJ2-2; TRBD2 might be the D (6 bases). Between the trimmed V and J ends, which lost 1 base and 5 bases, there was a span of 8 bases. CDR3 length: 14 residues. Germline lookup yields CDR1 MNHEY and CDR2 SVGAGI. Here the CDR3 DNA reads TGTGCCAGCAGTTACTGGGGGGAGACCGGGGAGCTGTTTTTT. This codes for CASSYWGETGELFF.

The rearrangement joins TRBV25-1 to TRBJ2-6; D gene unclear. There are 18 residues in the CDR3. Germline CDR1 is MGHDK and CDR2 is SYGVNS. V lost 7 bases, J lost 1 base, and 20 bases lay in between. This chain's CDR3 is CASTYSTPVGSGANVLTF. In DNA form, the CDR3 reads TGTGCCAGCACTTACTCGACACCGGTAGGGTCTGGGGCCAACGTCCTGACTTTC.

This chain uses TRBV28 with TRBJ2-5; 13 positions agree with TRBD2. Trimming at V came to 5 bases and at J to 1 base, leaving 10 bases not matched to a gene. The CDR3 sequence is 18 residues long. CDR1 and CDR2 from the germline V gene are MDHEN and SYDVKM. The CDR3 reads CASSGGARLAGGQETQYF. The CDR3 DNA sequence: TGTGCCAGCAGTGGGGGGGCTAGACTAGCGGGAGGCCAAGAGACCCAGTACTTC.